Presented here are 8 T cell receptor beta chains from one specimen sequenced in a study of control samples from healthy donors and cancer patients. The method was immunoSEQ multiplex PCR; TCRdb's version includes in-frame clones alone and lacks a portion of them. The sample includes about 98,000 clones, roughly three quarters seen only once; the top ten take about 11%. The sequencing sample was made of blood. Source of these receptors: a woman aged 25 to 45 in good health.

The chain employs TRBV12-5 and TRBJ1-2; TRBD1 might be the D (5 bases). Trimming took 0 bases from V and 0 from J, leaving 14 bases between them. The CDR3 extends over 17 amino acids. Germline loops: CDR1 LGHNT, CDR2 FRNRAP. DNA of the CDR3: TGTGCTAGTGGTTTGGTAGATACAGGAAGAGCTAACTATGGCTACACCTTC. This encodes CASGLVDTGRANYGYTF.

The chain combines TRBV10-3 with TRBJ2-5, with 8 nucleotides matching TRBD2. Germline V gene data show CDR1 as ENHRY and CDR2 as SYGVKD. Unmatched junction bases numbered 16, after V lost 8 bases and J lost 5 bases. The CDR3 extends over 16 amino acids. CDR3 nucleotides: TGTGCCATCGGGGACACTAGCGGAAATAAGGCGGAGACCCAGTACTTC. Protein sequence: CAIGDTSGNKAETQYF.

The chain couples TRBV29-1 to TRBJ1-4, with 7 positions matching TRBD1. V lost 3 bases and J lost 7; bases outside the gene matches: 11. This CDR3 has 15 residues. Germline CDR1 is SQVTM and CDR2 is ANQGSEA. Written as DNA, the CDR3 is TGCAGCGTTGAGGCGCTACAGGGGCGGAGTGAAAAACTGTTTTTT. It codes for CSVEALQGRSEKLFF. Full variable domain (missing parts from reference TRBV29-1 and TRBJ1-4): SAVISQKPSRDICQRGTSLTIQCQVDSQVTMMFWYRQQPGQSLTLIATANQGSEATYESGFVIDKFPISRPNLTFSTLTVSNMSPEDSSIYLCSVEALQGRSEKLFFGSGTQLSVL.

Notes on this clone: The sample holds other DNA sequences that translate to the same CDR3. V gene TRBV30 combines with J gene TRBJ1-1, with D perhaps matching TRBD1 (5 bases). Trimming took off 0 bases at V and 5 bases at J, with 10 bases between the two ends. The CDR3 is 13 residues long. In germline, CDR1 is GTSNPN, CDR2 SVGIG (reference sequence). The CDR3 is CAWSVRGGTEAFF. The DNA for the CDR3 is TGTGCCTGGAGTGTAAGGGGTGGTACTGAAGCTTTCTTT.

This chain uses TRBV27 with TRBJ1-4; D might be TRBD1 (5 bases). CDR1 MNHEY and CDR2 SMNVEV come from the germline V gene (reference sequence). This CDR3 spans 16 amino acids. Trimming left V 4 bases short and J 3 bases short, with 15 bases between. CDR3 DNA sequence: TGTGCCAGCAGTTCCAACCGCAGGGCCGCTAATGAAAAACTGTTTTTT. Protein product: CASSSNRRAANEKLFF.

The chain links TRBV2 to TRBJ2-3; TRBD2 matches 9 bases. This CDR3 has 14 amino acids. Looked up from germline, CDR1 is SNHLY and CDR2 is FYNNEI. Trimming removed 2 bases from V and 4 bases from J; junction bases left unmatched: 1. In DNA form, the CDR3 reads TGTGCCAGCAGTGAACTAGCGGGGCCAGATACGCAGTATTTT. Its translation: CASSELAGPDTQYF.

The chain has TRBV7-2 and TRBJ1-1; a weak D match, TRBD1 (6 bases). Trimming removed 2 bases from V and 7 bases from J, with 11 bases in between. Germline V gene sequence: CDR1 SGHTA, CDR2 FQGNSA. This CDR3 contains 13 residues. CDR3 nucleotide sequence: TGTGCCAGCAGCTTAAGGGTAGGGGGTGAAGCTTTCTTT. It is translated as CASSLRVGGEAFF.

The V gene is TRBV4-2, the J gene TRBJ1-2; possible D gene TRBD1, 5 bases. V lost 4 bases, J lost 9 bases, and 15 bases lay in between. CDR3 length: 13 residues. CDR1 LGHNA and CDR2 YNFKEQ come from the germline V gene. The CDR3 loop is CASSPRGGTSYTF. CDR3 nucleotide sequence: TGTGCCAGCAGCCCGCGGGGGGGGACCAGCTACACCTTC.